These T cell receptor beta chains were read from a single sample in a study of T-cell memory formation after mild COVID-19. In TCRdb, the 5' RACE reads were re-called with MiXCR into one record per CDR3 protein. This table has 400,000 or so distinct CDR3 sequences, 20% appearing once. Material for sequencing was PBMCs or a T cell subset sorted from them (not recorded which). The receptor set was obtained from an adult woman who had mild COVID-19 (a few samples of this study predate the infection). Cell type and time point are not known. Each CDR3 is given with its conserved first and last residue. Some rows mark clone size as missing; the rest say once, few, many or name a class of expanded clone.

V gene | clone size | CDR3 protein
TRBV29-1 | few | CSVEDREGLRTQYF
TRBV20-1 | - | CSASRSATSTDTQYF
TRBV6-5 | few | CASSYSARVNEKLFF
TRBV6-5 | - | CAPARETQYF
TRBV24-1 | - | CATSDLTGTVYTGELFF
TRBV28 | few | CASSPHRGGRETQYF
TRBV2 | - | CASRGQGPNTGELFF
TRBV7-2 | few | CASSLGSVPDTQYF
TRBV24-1 | many | CATSEQTSGGSTDTQYF
TRBV7-6 | few | CASSRGERVTDTQYF
TRBV30 | - | CAWSQGPGTEAFF
TRBV7-9 | few | CASSLDAEYSNQPQHF
TRBV7-9 | - | CASNRLAVYTDTQYF
TRBV5-1 | - | CASSLSGLGNQPQHF
TRBV2 | - | CASSVSVYSTDTQYF
TRBV2 | few | CASSSQGVVSQAFF
TRBV12-3/TRBV12-4 | few | CASSLEGLVYNEQFF
TRBV7-2 | few | CASSTGLAGTSTDTQYF
TRBV12-3/TRBV12-4 | few | CASTDSTDTQYF
TRBV4-1 | - | CASSQAAVANEKLFF
TRBV5-6 | few | CASSISGRVTYNEQFF
TRBV27 | - | CASNQGHEQFF
TRBV3-1 | few | CASSSFKDTQYF
TRBV27 | - | CASSPTGPRALNGEKLFF
TRBV29-1 | few | CSVGDRGNSPLHF
TRBV19 | - | CASSKGLQGEQFF
TRBV6-5 | - | CASSYSGGRVSNEQFF
TRBV6-5 | - | CASSYSVTTGSLDSYNSPLHF
TRBV3-1 | - | CASTLRAGKETQYF
TRBV5-1 | few | CASSLAGSPYGYTF
TRBV3-1 | few | CASSPGGMIEYGYTF
TRBV19 | - | CASAANDRAGNTIYF
TRBV18 | - | CASSPLAGVNNEQFF
TRBV6-5 | few | CASSPLAYTGELFF
TRBV12-3/TRBV12-4 | few | CASSLRVVTAPSTDTQYF
TRBV20-1 | - | CSALREGRDSYNEQFF
TRBV6-2/TRBV6-3 | few | CASSESTSGYEQFF
TRBV5-1 | few | CASGAGQGHGTDTQYF
TRBV20-1 | - | CSARALAGVVGTGELFF